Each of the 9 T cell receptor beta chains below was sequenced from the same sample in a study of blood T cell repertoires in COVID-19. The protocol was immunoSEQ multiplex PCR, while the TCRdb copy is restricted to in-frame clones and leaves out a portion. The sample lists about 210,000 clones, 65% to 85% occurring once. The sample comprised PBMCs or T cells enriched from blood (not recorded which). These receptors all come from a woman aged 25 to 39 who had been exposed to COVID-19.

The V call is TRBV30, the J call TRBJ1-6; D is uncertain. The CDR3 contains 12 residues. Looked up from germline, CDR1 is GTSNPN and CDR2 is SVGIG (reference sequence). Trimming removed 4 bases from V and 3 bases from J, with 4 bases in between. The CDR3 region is CAWTHYNSPLHF. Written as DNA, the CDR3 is TGTGCCTGGACACACTATAATTCACCCCTCCACTTT. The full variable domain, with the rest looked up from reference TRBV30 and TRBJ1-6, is SQTIHQWPATLVQPVGSPLSLECTVEGTSNPNLYWYRQAAGRGLQLLFYSVGIGQISSEVPQNLSASRPQDRQFILSSKKLLLSDSGFYLCAWTHYNSPLHFGNGTRLTVT.

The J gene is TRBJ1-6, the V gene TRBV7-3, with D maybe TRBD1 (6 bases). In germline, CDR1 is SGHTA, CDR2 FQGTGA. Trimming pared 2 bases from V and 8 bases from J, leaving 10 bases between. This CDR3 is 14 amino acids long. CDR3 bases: TGTGCCAGCAGCTTACGGGGGGCGGATTCACCCCTCCACTTT. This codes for CASSLRGADSPLHF. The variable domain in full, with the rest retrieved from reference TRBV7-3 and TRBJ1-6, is GAGVSQTPSNKVTEKGKYVELRCDPISGHTALYWYRQSLGQGPEFLIYFQGTGAADDSGLPNDRFFAVRPEGSVSTLKIQRTERGDSAVYLCASSLRGADSPLHFGNGTRLTVT.

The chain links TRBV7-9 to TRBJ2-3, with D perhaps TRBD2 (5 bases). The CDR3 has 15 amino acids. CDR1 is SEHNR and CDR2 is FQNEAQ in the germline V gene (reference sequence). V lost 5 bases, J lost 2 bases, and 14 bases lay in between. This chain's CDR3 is CASSEGAYSTDTQYF. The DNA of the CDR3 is TGTGCCAGCAGCGAGGGTGCCTACTCCACAGATACGCAGTATTTT.

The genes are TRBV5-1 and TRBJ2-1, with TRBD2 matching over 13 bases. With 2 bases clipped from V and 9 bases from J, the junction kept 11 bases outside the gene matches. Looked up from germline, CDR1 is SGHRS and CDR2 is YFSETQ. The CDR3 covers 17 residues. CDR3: CASSFSGTSGVKSEQFF. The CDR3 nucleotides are TGCGCCAGCAGCTTTTCCGGGACTAGCGGGGTTAAGAGTGAGCAGTTCTTC.

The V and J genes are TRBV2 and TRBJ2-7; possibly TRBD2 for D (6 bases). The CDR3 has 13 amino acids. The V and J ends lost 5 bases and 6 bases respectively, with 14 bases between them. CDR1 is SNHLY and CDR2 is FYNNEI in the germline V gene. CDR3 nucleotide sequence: TGTGCCAGCAGTTTTCAGGAGGGCGGCGAGCAGTACTTC. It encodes CASSFQEGGEQYF.

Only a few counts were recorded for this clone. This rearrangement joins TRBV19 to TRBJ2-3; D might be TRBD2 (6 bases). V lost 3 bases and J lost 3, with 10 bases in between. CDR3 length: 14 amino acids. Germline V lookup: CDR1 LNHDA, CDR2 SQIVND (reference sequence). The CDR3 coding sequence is TGTGCCAGTAGTATTCGGGGAGGAACAGATACGCAGTATTTT. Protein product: CASSIRGGTDTQYF.

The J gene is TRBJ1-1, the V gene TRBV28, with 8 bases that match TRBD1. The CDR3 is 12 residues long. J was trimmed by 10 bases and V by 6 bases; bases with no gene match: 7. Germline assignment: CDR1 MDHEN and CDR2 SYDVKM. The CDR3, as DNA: TGTGCCAGCAGGCGACCAGGGGGCGGAGCTTTCTTT. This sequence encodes CASRRPGGGAFF. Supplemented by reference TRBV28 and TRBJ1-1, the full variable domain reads DVKVTQSSRYLVKRTGEKVFLECVQDMDHENMFWYRQDPGLGLRLIYFSYDVKMKEKGDIPEGYSVSREKKERFSLILESASTNQTSMYLCASRRPGGGAFFGQGTRLTVV.

The CDR3: CASSLRNTEAFF. Here the CDR3 DNA reads TGCGCCAGCAGCCTCAGGAACACTGAAGCTTTCTTT. The chain uses TRBV5-1 and TRBJ1-1; D is undetermined. Trimming took 4 bases from V and 1 from J, leaving 5 bases between them. This CDR3 region has 12 residues. CDR1 and CDR2 (germline): SGHRS, YFSETQ.

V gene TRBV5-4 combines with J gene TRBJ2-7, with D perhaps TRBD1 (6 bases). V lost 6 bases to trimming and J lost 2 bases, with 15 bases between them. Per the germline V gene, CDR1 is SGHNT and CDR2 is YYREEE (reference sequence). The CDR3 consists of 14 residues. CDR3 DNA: TGTGCCAGCACCCAATTGGGGGCCGCCTACGAGCAGTACTTC. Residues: CASTQLGAAYEQYF.